These T cell receptor beta chains were read from a single sample in a study of T cell responses to AZD1222 COVID-19 vaccine. Here immunoSEQ multiplex PCR was the method, and the copy in TCRdb shows in-frame clones only, minus some. This sample carries about 170,000 clones, 75% to 90% of them seen once, and the ten largest clones take roughly 4%. The sequencing here drew on peripheral blood, taken 28 days after the second dose of the MenACWY control vaccine. These receptors were collected from an adult who received the MenACWY meningococcal vaccine as a control. Both conserved end residues are part of each CDR3. A D gene is named only where the DNA matches it firmly.

d_gene: TRBD2; v_gene: TRBV6-2/TRBV6-3; j_gene: TRBJ2-7; CDR3nt: TGTGCCAGCAGTTACAGCGGGACTCAGCTACGAGAGCAGTACTTC; CDR3aa: CASSYSGTQLREQYF
d_gene: TRBD2; v_gene: TRBV3-1/TRBV3-2; j_gene: TRBJ2-3; CDR3nt: TGTGCCAGCAGCCAAGGGACAGCGGGAGGCACAGATACGCAGTATTTT; CDR3aa: CASSQGTAGGTDTQYF
d_gene: -; v_gene: TRBV6-5; j_gene: TRBJ1-1; CDR3nt: TGTGCCAGCAGTTACGGACAGGAAGCTTTCTTT; CDR3aa: CASSYGQEAFF
d_gene: -; v_gene: TRBV29-1; j_gene: TRBJ1-3; CDR3nt: TGCAGCGTTGCCCAGGCTGGCGGAAACACCATATATTTT; CDR3aa: CSVAQAGGNTIYF
d_gene: -; v_gene: TRBV29-1; j_gene: TRBJ2-7; CDR3nt: TGCAGCGTTGCGGCGGACTTCGGGCAGTACTTC; CDR3aa: CSVAADFGQYF
d_gene: TRBD1; v_gene: TRBV10-3; j_gene: TRBJ1-6; CDR3nt: TGTGCCATCAGTGGGCATGGACAGGGGAATTCACCCCTCCACTTT; CDR3aa: CAISGHGQGNSPLHF
d_gene: -; v_gene: TRBV20-1; j_gene: TRBJ2-1; CDR3nt: TGCAGTGCTAGTTTTGATGAGCAGTTCTTC; CDR3aa: CSASFDEQFF
d_gene: TRBD2; v_gene: TRBV27; j_gene: TRBJ2-7; CDR3nt: TGTGCCAGCAGTTTGGGCGGGAGGATCTACGAGCAGTACTTC; CDR3aa: CASSLGGRIYEQYF
d_gene: -; v_gene: TRBV18; j_gene: TRBJ2-2; CDR3nt: TGTGCCAGCTCACCACTGGGACCCGAGGCCGGGGAGCTGTTTTTT; CDR3aa: CASSPLGPEAGELFF
d_gene: -; v_gene: TRBV7-2; j_gene: TRBJ1-2; CDR3nt: TGTGCCAGCAGCGAATCAGGGATATTCGGCTACACCTTC; CDR3aa: CASSESGIFGYTF
d_gene: -; v_gene: TRBV5-6; j_gene: TRBJ2-7; CDR3nt: TGTGCCAGCAGCTTGGTAAAGGGCGCCTACGAGCAGTACTTC; CDR3aa: CASSLVKGAYEQYF
d_gene: -; v_gene: TRBV2; j_gene: TRBJ1-2; CDR3nt: TGTGCCAGCAGTGATACGGGATACTATGGCTACACCTTC; CDR3aa: CASSDTGYYGYTF
d_gene: TRBD1; v_gene: TRBV5-1; j_gene: TRBJ2-5; CDR3nt: TGCGCCAGCTGCGTGGGACAGGTTGGGGAGACCCAGTACTTC; CDR3aa: CASCVGQVGETQYF